These T cell receptor beta chains were read from a single sample in a study of T cell repertoires in cytomegalovirus infection. MiXCR was run by TCRdb on the reads, yielding one entry per CDR3 protein. The table records about 530,000 distinct CDR3 sequences, 26% of them present only once. Sequencing was carried out using PBMCs. These receptor sequences come from a human donor in good health (CMV status not recorded). Some clones in this sample may be carry-over from other donors' samples. Each CDR3 is given with its conserved first and last residue. The D gene is left open where the match is weak. For some rows the clone size is stated as once, few or many, or as a class when expanded; others skip it.

clone size: few
D gene: -
J gene: TRBJ1-2
CDR3 length: 13
V gene: TRBV4-1
CDR3 protein: CASSQAGLYGYTF
CDR3 DNA: TGCGCCAGCAGCCAAGCGGGGCTGTATGGCTACACCTTC

clone size: -
D gene: TRBD1
J gene: TRBJ2-5
CDR3 length: 14
V gene: TRBV18
CDR3 protein: CASYIRTGEETQYF
CDR3 DNA: TGTGCCAGCTATATACGGACAGGAGAAGAGACCCAGTACTTC

clone size: few
D gene: TRBD2
J gene: TRBJ2-5
CDR3 length: 14
V gene: TRBV20-1
CDR3 protein: CSARGTSGSDTQYF
CDR3 DNA: TGCAGTGCTAGAGGGACTAGCGGGAGTGACACCCAGTACTTC

clone size: few
D gene: TRBD1
J gene: TRBJ2-1
CDR3 length: 15
V gene: TRBV19
CDR3 protein: CASSMGQSSYNEQFF
CDR3 DNA: TGTGCCAGTAGTATGGGACAGAGCTCCTACAATGAGCAGTTCTTC

clone size: few
D gene: TRBD2
J gene: TRBJ2-3
CDR3 length: 16
V gene: TRBV6-1
CDR3 protein: CASSSRTSGRPDTQYF
CDR3 DNA: TGTGCCAGCAGTTCGAGGACTAGCGGGAGGCCAGATACGCAGTATTTT

clone size: few
D gene: TRBD2
J gene: TRBJ2-3
CDR3 length: 15
V gene: TRBV6-5
CDR3 protein: CASSILAVGTDTQYF
CDR3 DNA: TGTGCCAGCAGTATACTAGCGGTAGGCACAGATACGCAGTATTTT

clone size: few
D gene: -
J gene: TRBJ1-5
CDR3 length: 12
V gene: TRBV28
CDR3 protein: CASSPGAQPQHF
CDR3 DNA: TGTGCCAGCAGTCCAGGGGCACAGCCCCAGCATTTT

clone size: -
D gene: -
J gene: TRBJ1-6
CDR3 length: 14
V gene: TRBV11-2
CDR3 protein: CASSLRANNSPLHF
CDR3 DNA: TGTGCCAGCAGCTTGAGAGCAAATAATTCACCCCTCCACTTT

clone size: few
D gene: TRBD2
J gene: TRBJ2-1
CDR3 length: 16
V gene: TRBV4-1
CDR3 protein: CASSQALAGADNEQFF
CDR3 DNA: TGCGCCAGCAGCCAAGCCCTAGCGGGAGCGGACAATGAGCAGTTCTTC

clone size: few
D gene: TRBD1
J gene: TRBJ1-1
CDR3 length: 14
V gene: TRBV18
CDR3 protein: CASSRSGTAEGAFF
CDR3 DNA: TGTGCCAGCTCACGCTCCGGGACAGCCGAGGGAGCTTTCTTT

clone size: -
D gene: -
J gene: TRBJ1-3
CDR3 length: 15
V gene: TRBV20-1
CDR3 protein: CSARGRERDTSTIYF
CDR3 DNA: TGCAGTGCTAGAGGGAGGGAAAGGGACACAAGCACCATATATTTT

clone size: -
D gene: -
J gene: TRBJ2-2
CDR3 length: 16
V gene: TRBV7-4
CDR3 protein: CASSRPEGGNTGELFF
CDR3 DNA: TGTGCCAGCAGCCGCCCGGAGGGCGGGAACACCGGGGAGCTGTTTTTT

clone size: once
D gene: -
J gene: TRBJ1-1
CDR3 length: 17
V gene: TRBV3-1
CDR3 protein: CASSQEGIFGGNAEAFF
CDR3 DNA: TGTGCCAGCAGCCAAGAGGGGATTTTCGGAGGGAACGCTGAAGCTTTCTTT

clone size: few
D gene: TRBD1
J gene: TRBJ1-1
CDR3 length: 14
V gene: TRBV7-9
CDR3 protein: CASSLLQGAAEAFF
CDR3 DNA: TGTGCCAGCAGCTTACTGCAGGGGGCGGCTGAAGCTTTCTTT

clone size: few
D gene: -
J gene: TRBJ2-3
CDR3 length: 13
V gene: TRBV12-3/TRBV12-4
CDR3 protein: CASSLLSEDTQYF
CDR3 DNA: TGTGCCAGCAGTTTACTATCGGAAGATACGCAGTATTTT

clone size: -
D gene: TRBD2
J gene: TRBJ2-2
CDR3 length: 19
V gene: TRBV19
CDR3 protein: CASSPTPGLAGWPTGELFF
CDR3 DNA: TGTGCCAGTAGTCCGACACCGGGACTAGCGGGATGGCCAACCGGGGAGCTGTTTTTT

clone size: few
D gene: -
J gene: TRBJ1-1
CDR3 length: 15
V gene: TRBV5-4
CDR3 protein: CASSPPRGVNTEAFF
CDR3 DNA: TGTGCCAGCAGCCCCCCCCGGGGGGTGAACACTGAAGCTTTCTTT

clone size: -
D gene: TRBD2
J gene: TRBJ2-1
CDR3 length: 17
V gene: TRBV13
CDR3 protein: CASSRTSGSSYDNEQFF
CDR3 DNA: TGTGCCAGCAGCCGGACTAGCGGGAGTAGTTACGACAATGAGCAGTTCTTC

clone size: few
D gene: TRBD1
J gene: TRBJ1-6
CDR3 length: 12
V gene: TRBV10-3
CDR3 protein: CAIRGDRSPLHF
CDR3 DNA: TGTGCCATCAGGGGGGACAGATCACCCCTCCACTTT

clone size: -
D gene: TRBD2
J gene: TRBJ2-3
CDR3 length: 15
V gene: TRBV6-4
CDR3 protein: CASSLLAGGADTQYF
CDR3 DNA: TGTGCCAGCAGTTTACTAGCGGGAGGCGCAGATACGCAGTATTTT

clone size: few
D gene: TRBD1
J gene: TRBJ1-1
CDR3 length: 13
V gene: TRBV20-1
CDR3 protein: CSAREGANTEAFF
CDR3 DNA: TGCAGTGCTAGGGAGGGGGCGAACACTGAAGCTTTCTTT

clone size: few
D gene: -
J gene: TRBJ2-1
CDR3 length: 15
V gene: TRBV5-6
CDR3 protein: CASSLYAAGGNEQFF
CDR3 DNA: TGTGCCAGCAGCTTGTACGCGGCAGGTGGCAATGAGCAGTTCTTC

clone size: -
D gene: -
J gene: TRBJ1-2
CDR3 length: 15
V gene: TRBV5-1
CDR3 protein: CASSLARGSDYGYTF
CDR3 DNA: TGCGCCAGCAGCTTGGCCCGGGGTAGCGACTATGGCTACACCTTC

clone size: -
D gene: -
J gene: TRBJ1-5
CDR3 length: 13
V gene: TRBV10-3
CDR3 protein: CAISTAGGQPQHF
CDR3 DNA: TGTGCCATCAGTACAGCCGGAGGTCAGCCCCAGCATTTT

clone size: -
D gene: TRBD1
J gene: TRBJ1-2
CDR3 length: 13
V gene: TRBV20-1
CDR3 protein: CSAREDRNYGYTF
CDR3 DNA: TGCAGTGCTAGAGAGGACAGGAACTATGGCTACACCTTC

clone size: few
D gene: -
J gene: TRBJ2-3
CDR3 length: 14
V gene: TRBV12-3/TRBV12-4
CDR3 protein: CASSFSDYTDTQYF
CDR3 DNA: TGTGCCAGCAGTTTTTCTGACTACACAGATACGCAGTATTTT

clone size: few
D gene: -
J gene: TRBJ1-1
CDR3 length: 13
V gene: TRBV5-6
CDR3 protein: CASSKHGYTEAFF
CDR3 DNA: TGTGCCAGCAGTAAACACGGGTACACTGAAGCTTTCTTT

clone size: few
D gene: -
J gene: TRBJ2-7
CDR3 length: 12
V gene: TRBV12-3/TRBV12-4
CDR3 protein: CASTKTGNEQYF
CDR3 DNA: TGTGCCAGCACCAAGACAGGAAACGAGCAGTACTTC

clone size: -
D gene: -
J gene: TRBJ2-5
CDR3 length: 16
V gene: TRBV7-2
CDR3 protein: CASSLSPLISRETQYF
CDR3 DNA: TGTGCCAGCAGCTTATCCCCGCTGATCTCACGAGAGACCCAGTACTTC

clone size: many
D gene: TRBD2
J gene: TRBJ2-7
CDR3 length: 15
V gene: TRBV12-3/TRBV12-4
CDR3 protein: CASSLDRLAGPEQYF
CDR3 DNA: TGTGCCAGCAGTTTAGACCGACTAGCGGGACCCGAGCAGTACTTC

clone size: -
D gene: -
J gene: TRBJ2-1
CDR3 length: 15
V gene: TRBV5-1
CDR3 protein: CASSLAGGRGQEQFF
CDR3 DNA: TGCGCCAGCAGCTTGGCCGGAGGCCGTGGTCAGGAGCAGTTCTTC

clone size: few
D gene: TRBD2
J gene: TRBJ2-5
CDR3 length: 17
V gene: TRBV15
CDR3 protein: CATSRPGTSGMQETQYF
CDR3 DNA: TGTGCCACCAGCAGACCCGGGACTAGCGGGATGCAAGAGACCCAGTACTTC

clone size: -
D gene: -
J gene: TRBJ1-5
CDR3 length: 14
V gene: TRBV20-1
CDR3 protein: CSARSQEGNQPQHF
CDR3 DNA: TGCAGTGCTAGAAGCCAGGAGGGCAATCAGCCCCAGCATTTT

clone size: many
D gene: TRBD1
J gene: TRBJ1-1
CDR3 length: 17
V gene: TRBV7-8
CDR3 protein: CASSPIGQGTLNTEAFF
CDR3 DNA: TGTGCCAGCAGCCCCATAGGACAGGGGACTCTGAACACTGAAGCTTTCTTT

clone size: many
D gene: TRBD2
J gene: TRBJ2-1
CDR3 length: 17
V gene: TRBV7-6
CDR3 protein: CASSLRGLAGGTSEQFF
CDR3 DNA: TGTGCCAGCAGCTTAAGGGGACTAGCGGGAGGGACTAGTGAGCAGTTCTTC

clone size: -
D gene: -
J gene: TRBJ2-5
CDR3 length: 13
V gene: TRBV6-2/TRBV6-3
CDR3 protein: CASSYSRWETQYF
CDR3 DNA: TGTGCCAGCAGTTACTCGAGATGGGAGACCCAGTACTTC

clone size: few
D gene: TRBD1
J gene: TRBJ1-5
CDR3 length: 18
V gene: TRBV6-2/TRBV6-3
CDR3 protein: CASSSETGDLYSNQPQHF
CDR3 DNA: TGTGCCAGCAGTTCAGAGACAGGGGACCTTTATAGCAATCAGCCCCAGCATTTT

clone size: -
D gene: -
J gene: TRBJ2-1
CDR3 length: 17
V gene: TRBV27
CDR3 protein: CASSVYGAPSPYNEQFF
CDR3 DNA: TGTGCCAGCAGTGTTTACGGGGCTCCCTCCCCTTACAATGAGCAGTTCTTC

clone size: -
D gene: TRBD2
J gene: TRBJ2-1
CDR3 length: 16
V gene: TRBV5-6
CDR3 protein: CASSLPGLAGDNEQFF
CDR3 DNA: TGTGCCAGCAGCTTGCCCGGACTAGCGGGAGATAATGAGCAGTTCTTC

clone size: -
D gene: -
J gene: TRBJ1-6
CDR3 length: 15
V gene: TRBV19
CDR3 protein: CASSPTKAIASPLHF
CDR3 DNA: TGTGCCAGTAGTCCGACAAAAGCTATCGCCTCACCCCTCCACTTT

clone size: -
D gene: -
J gene: TRBJ1-4
CDR3 length: 14
V gene: TRBV4-3
CDR3 protein: CASSQEPGREKLFF
CDR3 DNA: TGCGCCAGCAGCCAAGAACCAGGGCGGGAAAAACTGTTTTTT

clone size: many
D gene: TRBD2
J gene: TRBJ2-7
CDR3 length: 13
V gene: TRBV7-2
CDR3 protein: CASSSGGAYEQYF
CDR3 DNA: TGTGCCAGCAGCTCCGGGGGGGCCTACGAGCAGTACTTC

clone size: -
D gene: TRBD1
J gene: TRBJ2-3
CDR3 length: 15
V gene: TRBV15
CDR3 protein: CATSPRDRGENTQYF
CDR3 DNA: TGTGCCACCAGCCCCCGGGACAGGGGGGAGAATACGCAGTATTTT

clone size: few
D gene: -
J gene: TRBJ1-5
CDR3 length: 14
V gene: TRBV6-2/TRBV6-3
CDR3 protein: CASSYVGSNQPQHF
CDR3 DNA: TGTGCCAGCAGTTACGTCGGGAGTAATCAGCCCCAGCATTTT

clone size: few
D gene: TRBD1
J gene: TRBJ2-7
CDR3 length: 13
V gene: TRBV12-5
CDR3 protein: CASGLGQGYEQYF
CDR3 DNA: TGTGCTAGTGGTTTGGGACAGGGGTACGAGCAGTACTTC

clone size: -
D gene: -
J gene: TRBJ2-1
CDR3 length: 15
V gene: TRBV5-5
CDR3 protein: CASRRSPGVVYEQFF
CDR3 DNA: TGTGCCAGCAGACGAAGCCCGGGAGTAGTCTATGAGCAGTTCTTC

clone size: -
D gene: -
J gene: TRBJ2-5
CDR3 length: 17
V gene: TRBV7-6
CDR3 protein: CASSEPRGLENQETQYF
CDR3 DNA: TGTGCCAGCAGCGAGCCGAGGGGGTTGGAAAATCAAGAGACCCAGTACTTC

clone size: many
D gene: TRBD2
J gene: TRBJ2-5
CDR3 length: 16
V gene: TRBV7-8
CDR3 protein: CASSLGLAGRRETQYF
CDR3 DNA: TGTGCCAGCAGCTTGGGACTAGCGGGAAGAAGGGAGACCCAGTACTTC

clone size: few
D gene: TRBD1
J gene: TRBJ2-1
CDR3 length: 13
V gene: TRBV6-2/TRBV6-3
CDR3 protein: CASSYSRDRGQLF
CDR3 DNA: TGTGCCAGCAGTTACTCCCGGGACAGGGGGCAGCTCTTC

clone size: -
D gene: TRBD2
J gene: TRBJ2-1
CDR3 length: 17
V gene: TRBV14
CDR3 protein: CASSQDRGGTTINEQFF
CDR3 DNA: TGTGCCAGCAGCCAAGATCGAGGCGGGACTACCATAAATGAGCAGTTCTTC